Below are 15 T cell receptor beta chains sequenced from a single sample in a study of cytomegalovirus exposure and HLA in healthy donors. PCR employed 60 Vbeta and 13 Jbeta primers. TCRdb keeps only in-frame clones here, not all; method: immunoSEQ multiplex PCR. The sample includes some 160,000 clones, 80% to 90% of them seen just once. The specimen was PBMCs. The receptors were sampled from a man in his late teens or twenties in good health and CMV-seronegative.

The chain employs TRBV6-5 and TRBJ1-2; tentative D call: TRBD1 (5 bases). CDR1 and CDR2 from the germline V gene are MNHEY and SVGAGI. Trimming stripped 6 bases from V and 2 bases from J, with 13 bases between. The CDR3 consists of 14 residues. Written as DNA, the CDR3 is TGTGCCAGCAGCCTCGGGGGAGGAAACTATGGCTACACCTTC. Residues: CASSLGGGNYGYTF.

In DNA, the CDR3 is TGTGCCAGCAGCGCCCTAGGGGACAGGTCCCCCCAGTTCTTC. This translates into CASSALGDRSPQFF. The V and J genes are TRBV9 and TRBJ2-1, with TRBD1 identical over 8 bases. Germline V gene lookup returns CDR1 SGDLS and CDR2 YYNGEE. The V gene end was trimmed by 3 bases and the J gene end by 13 bases; junction bases not matched to a gene: 12. The CDR3 sequence is 14 residues long.

Of note for this clone: Germline and junction disagree at one end, which may indicate a read error. The chain combines TRBV7-9 with TRBJ2-5; D gene ambiguous. Germline V gene data show CDR1 as SEHNR and CDR2 as FQNEAQ (reference sequence). This CDR3 is built from 13 residues. The CDR3 sequence: CSSSLFFQETQYF. The CDR3 DNA is TGTTCCAGCAGCTTATTCTTCCAAGAGACCCAGTACTTC.

V and J are TRBV6-1 and TRBJ1-2, with 8 bases that match TRBD1. Per the germline V gene, CDR1 is MNHNS and CDR2 is SASEGT. Trimming took 7 bases from V and 4 from J; bases not matched to a gene: 8. The CDR3 length is 14 residues. The CDR3 bases are TGTGCCAGCATGGGACAGGCCCTCTCCTATGGCTACACCTTC. The encoded protein is CASMGQALSYGYTF.

The chain couples TRBV7-9 to TRBJ2-1; the match to TRBD2 covers 13 bases. J gave up 7 bases and V 8 bases, and 5 bases lay outside the gene matches. This CDR3 spans 14 amino acids. Germline CDR1 and CDR2: SEHNR and FQNEAQ (reference sequence). The CDR3 DNA is TGTGCCAGCGGACTAGCGGGAGTCCGGAATGAGCAGTTCTTC. Its protein product is CASGLAGVRNEQFF.

This clone has a handful of counts. V and J are TRBV11-3 and TRBJ1-3; D gene unclear. Germline assignment: CDR1 SGHNT and CDR2 YENEEA. The V gene lost 4 bases and the J gene lost 2 bases, with 12 bases spanning the gap. This CDR3 region has 15 residues. This CDR3 reads CASSSRSGPGNTIYF. CDR3 sequence (DNA): TGTGCCAGCAGCTCTCGGAGCGGCCCTGGAAACACCATATATTTT.

This clone was found once. The chain is built from TRBV9 and TRBJ2-1; 11 nucleotides align to TRBD2. This CDR3 is 15 amino acids long. Trimming removed 3 bases from V and 8 bases from J; junction bases left unmatched: 7. From germline, CDR1 is SGDLS and CDR2 YYNGEE. The CDR3 region is CASSARLAGRDEQFF. In DNA, the CDR3 is TGTGCCAGCAGCGCCCGACTAGCGGGGAGGGATGAGCAGTTCTTC.

The genes are TRBV27 and TRBJ2-7, with TRBD2 matching over 9 bases. The CDR3 length is 14 residues. V shed 3 bases, J shed 4 bases, and the junction held 4 bases outside the gene matches. The germline gives CDR1 MNHEY, CDR2 SMNVEV (reference sequence). In nucleotides, the CDR3 is TGTGCCAGCAGTTTGAGTAGCGGGAGTTACGAGCAGTACTTC. Translation gives CASSLSSGSYEQYF.

The V and J genes are TRBV28 and TRBJ2-1; D is unresolved. V lost 4 bases and J lost 6, with 13 bases in between. Germline CDR1 is MDHEN and CDR2 is SYDVKM. This CDR3 is 14 amino acids long. This CDR3 is CASSSRIYSNEQFF. In nucleotides, the CDR3 is TGTGCCAGCAGTTCCCGAATTTATAGCAATGAGCAGTTCTTC.

This chain uses TRBV5-1 with TRBJ2-7; 10 nucleotides line up with TRBD1. This CDR3 has 15 amino acids. The germline V gene encodes CDR1 SGHRS and CDR2 YFSETQ. V shed 2 bases, J shed 7 bases, and the junction held 9 bases outside the gene matches. The CDR3 here is CASSLRTGGPTEQYF. The CDR3 nucleotides are TGCGCCAGCAGCTTACGGACAGGGGGGCCTACGGAGCAGTACTTC.

The chain carries TRBV5-1 and TRBJ2-1, with D perhaps TRBD1 (7 bases). V was trimmed by 2 bases and J by 5 bases, leaving 11 bases between them. The CDR3 length is 14 residues. CDR1 and CDR2 from the germline V gene are SGHRS and YFSETQ. CDR3 residues: CASSFQGGHNEQFF. The CDR3 bases are TGCGCCAGCAGCTTTCAGGGGGGTCACAATGAGCAGTTCTTC.

V gene TRBV5-1 combines with J gene TRBJ2-1; 7 bases fit TRBD2. This CDR3 is 15 amino acids long. With 5 bases clipped from V and 0 bases from J, the junction kept 5 bases outside the gene matches. Germline V gives CDR1 SGHRS, CDR2 YFSETQ. This CDR3 reads CASSTSASSYNEQFF. The DNA for the CDR3 is TGCGCCAGCAGTACTAGCGCGAGCTCCTACAATGAGCAGTTCTTC.

The chain has TRBV23-1 and TRBJ2-3; D ambiguous. TRBV23-1 is classed as an ORF, of uncertain function. The CDR3 runs 13 residues. With 3 bases removed from V and 2 bases from J, the gap between germline ends came to 6 bases. CDR3 in amino acids: CASSQFLTDTQYF. In DNA, the CDR3 is TGCGCCAGCAGTCAGTTCCTCACAGATACGCAGTATTTT.

Here the CDR3 DNA reads TGTGCCAGCAGCGTAGGCGGTACCTACGAGCAGTACTTC. Amino acids: CASSVGGTYEQYF. The chain uses TRBV9 and TRBJ2-7; D ambiguous. The CDR3 is made up of 13 amino acids. CDR1 and CDR2 from the germline V gene are SGDLS and YYNGEE. V was cut by 0 bases and J by 2 bases, with 6 bases left in between.

The chain recombines TRBV7-2 with TRBJ2-2, with 8 bases aligning to TRBD2. The length of the CDR3 is 14 residues. The V segment lost 5 bases and the J segment 2 bases; nucleotides outside the gene matches: 1. Germline-derived CDR1 and CDR2 are SGHTA and FQGNSA. This CDR3 reads CASSSGRNTGELFF. Here the CDR3 DNA reads TGTGCCAGCAGCAGCGGGAGAAACACCGGGGAGCTGTTTTTT.